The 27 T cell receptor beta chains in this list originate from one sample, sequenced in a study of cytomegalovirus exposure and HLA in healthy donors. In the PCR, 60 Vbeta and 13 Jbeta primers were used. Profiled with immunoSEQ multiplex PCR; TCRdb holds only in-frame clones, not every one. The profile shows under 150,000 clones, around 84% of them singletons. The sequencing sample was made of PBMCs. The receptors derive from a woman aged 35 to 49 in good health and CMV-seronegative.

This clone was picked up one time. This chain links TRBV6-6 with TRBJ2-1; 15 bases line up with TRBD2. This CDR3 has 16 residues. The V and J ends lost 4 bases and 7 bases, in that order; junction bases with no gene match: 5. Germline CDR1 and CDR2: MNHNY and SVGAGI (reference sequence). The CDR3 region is CASSWGGTSGRNEQFF. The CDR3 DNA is TGTGCCAGCAGTTGGGGAGGGACTAGCGGGAGGAATGAGCAGTTCTTC.

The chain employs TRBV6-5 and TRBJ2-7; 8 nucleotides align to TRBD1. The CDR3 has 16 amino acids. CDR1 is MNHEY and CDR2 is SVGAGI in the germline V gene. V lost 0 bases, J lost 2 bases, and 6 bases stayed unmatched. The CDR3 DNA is TGTGCCAGCAGTTACTCGCAGGGGACAGGTGCCTACGAGCAGTACTTC. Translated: CASSYSQGTGAYEQYF.

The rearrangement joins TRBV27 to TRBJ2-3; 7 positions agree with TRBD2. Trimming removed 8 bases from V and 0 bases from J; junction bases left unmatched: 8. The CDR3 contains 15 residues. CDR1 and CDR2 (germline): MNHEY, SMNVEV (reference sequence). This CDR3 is CASWAPSGSTDTQYF. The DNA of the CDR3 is TGTGCCAGCTGGGCCCCTAGCGGTAGCACAGATACGCAGTATTTT.

CDR3 bases: TGTGCCAGCAGCTTTAGGACTAGCGGGAGAAATGAGCAGTTCTTC. Protein product: CASSFRTSGRNEQFF. The chain is built from TRBV11-3 and TRBJ2-1; 13 bases map to TRBD2. Germline V gene data show CDR1 as SGHNT and CDR2 as YENEEA. The trim removed 3 bases at V and 7 bases at J, leaving 3 bases unmatched. CDR3 size: 15 residues.

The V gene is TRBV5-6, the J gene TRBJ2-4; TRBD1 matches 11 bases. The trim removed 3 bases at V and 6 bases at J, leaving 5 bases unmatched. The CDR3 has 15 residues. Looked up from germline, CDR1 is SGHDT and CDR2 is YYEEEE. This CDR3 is CASSSPGQGGNIQYF. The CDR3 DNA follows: TGTGCCAGCAGCTCTCCGGGACAGGGGGGAAACATTCAGTACTTC. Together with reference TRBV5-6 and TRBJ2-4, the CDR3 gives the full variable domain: DAGVTQSPTHLIKTRGQQVTLRCSPKSGHDTVSWYQQALGQGPQFIFQYYEEEERQRGNFPDRFSGHQFPNYSSELNVNALLLGDSALYLCASSSPGQGGNIQYFGAGTRLSVL.

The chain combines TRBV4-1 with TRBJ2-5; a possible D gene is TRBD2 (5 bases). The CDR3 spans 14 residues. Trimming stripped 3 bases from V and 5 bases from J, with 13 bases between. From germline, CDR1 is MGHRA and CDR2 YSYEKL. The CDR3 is CASSQRARGETQYF. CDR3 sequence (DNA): TGCGCCAGCAGCCAGAGGGCGCGCGGGGAGACCCAGTACTTC.

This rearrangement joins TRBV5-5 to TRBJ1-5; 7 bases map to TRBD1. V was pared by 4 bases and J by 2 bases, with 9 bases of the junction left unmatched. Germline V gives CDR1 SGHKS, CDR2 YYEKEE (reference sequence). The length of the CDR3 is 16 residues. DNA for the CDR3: TGTGCCAGCAGCGAGGCCCAGGGGGAGGGCAATCAGCCCCAGCATTTT. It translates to CASSEAQGEGNQPQHF. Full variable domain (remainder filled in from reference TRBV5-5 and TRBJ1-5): DAGVTQSPTHLIKTRGQQVTLRCSPISGHKSVSWYQQVLGQGPQFIFQYYEKEERGRGNFPDRFSARQFPNYSSELNVNALLLGDSALYLCASSEAQGEGNQPQHFGDGTRLSIL.

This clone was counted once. The CDR3 region has the DNA TGTGCCAGCAATTTCGACAGCCTCTCCCCTGGAAACACCATATATTTT. This translates into CASNFDSLSPGNTIYF. The rearrangement links TRBV28 to TRBJ1-3; tentative D call: TRBD1 (5 bases). V lost 7 bases and J 2 bases, leaving 18 bases between the germline ends. The V gene's germline CDR1 is MDHEN and CDR2 SYDVKM. There are 16 residues in the CDR3.

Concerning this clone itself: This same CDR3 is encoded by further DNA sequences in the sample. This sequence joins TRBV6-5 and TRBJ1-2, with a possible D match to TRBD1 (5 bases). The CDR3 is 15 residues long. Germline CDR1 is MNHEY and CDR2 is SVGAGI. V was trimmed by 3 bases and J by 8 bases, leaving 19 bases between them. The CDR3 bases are TGTGCCAGCAGTTATTCGGCAGGGTGGTCCTACGGCTACACCTTC. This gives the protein CASSYSAGWSYGYTF.

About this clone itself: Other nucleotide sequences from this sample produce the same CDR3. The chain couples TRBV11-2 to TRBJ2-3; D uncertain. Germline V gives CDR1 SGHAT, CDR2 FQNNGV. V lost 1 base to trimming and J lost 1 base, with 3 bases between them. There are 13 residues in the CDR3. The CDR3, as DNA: TGTGCCAGCAGCTTAGCTGGCACAGATACGCAGTATTTT. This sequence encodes CASSLAGTDTQYF.

CDR3 loop: CASMRTGSSYEQYF. CDR3 in DNA: TGCGCCAGCATGAGGACAGGTAGCTCCTACGAGCAGTACTTC. The rearrangement links TRBV5-1 to TRBJ2-7; TRBD1 matches at 7 bases. V shed 6 bases and J 0 bases; nucleotides not matched to a gene: 6. The germline gives CDR1 SGHRS, CDR2 YFSETQ. The CDR3 has 14 amino acids.

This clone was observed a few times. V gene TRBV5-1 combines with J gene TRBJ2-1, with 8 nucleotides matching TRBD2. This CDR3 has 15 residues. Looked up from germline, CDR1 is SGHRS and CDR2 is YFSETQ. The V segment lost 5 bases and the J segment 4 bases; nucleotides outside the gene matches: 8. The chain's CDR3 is CASRHSGTRYNEQFF. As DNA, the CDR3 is TGCGCCAGCAGACATTCCGGGACTAGATACAATGAGCAGTTCTTC. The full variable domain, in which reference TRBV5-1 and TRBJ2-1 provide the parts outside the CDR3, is KAGVTQTPRYLIKTRGQQVTLSCSPISGHRSVSWYQQTPGQGLQFLFEYFSETQRNKGNFPGRFSGRQFSNSRSEMNVSTLELGDSALYLCASRHSGTRYNEQFFGPGTRLTVL.

CDR3 sequence: CASSTTEGYNEQFF. Written as DNA, the CDR3 is TGTGCCAGCAGTACGACGGAGGGTTACAATGAGCAGTTCTTC. The chain uses TRBV2 and TRBJ2-1, with D possibly being TRBD2 (6 bases). This CDR3 spans 14 amino acids. V dropped 5 bases and J dropped 4 bases, with 12 bases sitting between them. Per the germline V gene, CDR1 is SNHLY and CDR2 is FYNNEI.

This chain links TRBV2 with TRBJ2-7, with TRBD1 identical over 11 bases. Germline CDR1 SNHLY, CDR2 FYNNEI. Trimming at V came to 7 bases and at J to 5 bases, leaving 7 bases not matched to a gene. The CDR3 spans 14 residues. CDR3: CASKRTGGNNEQYF. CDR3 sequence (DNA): TGTGCCAGCAAACGGACAGGGGGCAATAACGAGCAGTACTTC. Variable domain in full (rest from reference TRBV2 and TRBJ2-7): EPEVTQTPSHQVTQMGQEVILRCVPISNHLYFYWYRQILGQKVEFLVSFYNNEISEKSEIFDDQFSVERPDGSNFTLKIRSTKLEDSAMYFCASKRTGGNNEQYFGPGTRLTVT.

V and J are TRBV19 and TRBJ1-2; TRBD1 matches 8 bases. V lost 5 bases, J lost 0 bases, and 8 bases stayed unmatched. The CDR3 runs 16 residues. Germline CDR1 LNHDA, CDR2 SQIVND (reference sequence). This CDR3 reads CASSVSGTGANYGYTF. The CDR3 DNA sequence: TGTGCCAGTAGTGTATCCGGGACAGGTGCTAACTATGGCTACACCTTC.

The CDR3 nucleotides are TGTGCCAGCAGCGCTCACAGGGCTGGAAACACCATATATTTT. It specifies CASSAHRAGNTIYF. The J gene is TRBJ1-3, the V gene TRBV9, with D possibly TRBD1 on 6 matching bases. V lost 3 bases, J lost 2 bases, and 9 bases lay in between. Germline CDR1 SGDLS, CDR2 YYNGEE. This CDR3 contains 14 residues.

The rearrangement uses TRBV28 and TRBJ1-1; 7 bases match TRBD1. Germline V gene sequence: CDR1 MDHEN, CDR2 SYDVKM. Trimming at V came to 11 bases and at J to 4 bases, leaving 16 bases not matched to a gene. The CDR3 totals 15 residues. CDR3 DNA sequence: TGTGCCGTACTAACCTCGACAGGGATTCGCACTGAAGCTTTCTTT. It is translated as CAVLTSTGIRTEAFF.

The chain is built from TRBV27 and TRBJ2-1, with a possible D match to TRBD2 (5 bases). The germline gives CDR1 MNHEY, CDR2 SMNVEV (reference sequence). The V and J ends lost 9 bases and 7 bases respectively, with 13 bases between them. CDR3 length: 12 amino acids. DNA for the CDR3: TGTGCCAGGGCGGAGGTAGTGAATGAGCAGTTCTTC. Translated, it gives CARAEVVNEQFF.

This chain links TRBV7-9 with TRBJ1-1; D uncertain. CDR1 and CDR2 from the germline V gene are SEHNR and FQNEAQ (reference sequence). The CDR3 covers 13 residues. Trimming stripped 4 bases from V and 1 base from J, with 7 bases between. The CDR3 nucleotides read TGTGCCAGCAGCTCGTATTGGAACACTGAAGCTTTCTTT. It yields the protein CASSSYWNTEAFF.

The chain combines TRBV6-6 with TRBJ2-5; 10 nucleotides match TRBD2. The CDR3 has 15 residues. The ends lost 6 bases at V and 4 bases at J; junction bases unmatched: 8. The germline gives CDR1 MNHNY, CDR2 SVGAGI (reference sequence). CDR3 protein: CASRLASGRAETQYF. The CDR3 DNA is TGTGCCAGCAGACTGGCTAGCGGGAGAGCAGAGACCCAGTACTTC.

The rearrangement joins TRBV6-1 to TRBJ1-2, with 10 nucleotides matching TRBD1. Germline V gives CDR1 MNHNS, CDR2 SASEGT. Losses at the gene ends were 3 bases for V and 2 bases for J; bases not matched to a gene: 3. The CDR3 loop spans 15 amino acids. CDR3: CASSDPGQGNYGYTF. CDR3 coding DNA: TGTGCCAGCAGTGATCCGGGACAGGGGAACTATGGCTACACCTTC.

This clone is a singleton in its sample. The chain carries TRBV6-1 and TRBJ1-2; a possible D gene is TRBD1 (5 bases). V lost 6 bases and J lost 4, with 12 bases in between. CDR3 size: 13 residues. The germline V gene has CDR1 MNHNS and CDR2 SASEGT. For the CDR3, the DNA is TGTGCCAGCAGGCGTCAGGGTTCCTATGGCTACACCTTC. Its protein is CASRRQGSYGYTF.

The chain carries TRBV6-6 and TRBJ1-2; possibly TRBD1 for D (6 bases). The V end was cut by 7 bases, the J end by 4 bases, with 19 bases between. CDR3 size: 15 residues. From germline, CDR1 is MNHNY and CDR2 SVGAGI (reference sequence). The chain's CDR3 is CASMVGGAGRYGYTF. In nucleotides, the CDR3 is TGTGCCAGCATGGTTGGGGGGGCGGGTCGCTATGGCTACACCTTC.

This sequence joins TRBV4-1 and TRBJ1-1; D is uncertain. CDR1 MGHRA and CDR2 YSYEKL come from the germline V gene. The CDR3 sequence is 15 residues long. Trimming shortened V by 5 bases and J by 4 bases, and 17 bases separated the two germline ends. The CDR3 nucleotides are TGCGCCAGCAGCGGCGAGCGGGGTTTTACCACTGAAGCTTTCTTT. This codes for CASSGERGFTTEAFF.

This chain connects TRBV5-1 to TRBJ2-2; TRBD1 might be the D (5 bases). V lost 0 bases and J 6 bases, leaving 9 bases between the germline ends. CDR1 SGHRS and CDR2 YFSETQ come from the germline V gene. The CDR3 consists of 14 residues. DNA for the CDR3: TGCGCCAGCAGCTTGGAGGGGCACTCCGGGGAGCTGTTTTTT. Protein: CASSLEGHSGELFF.

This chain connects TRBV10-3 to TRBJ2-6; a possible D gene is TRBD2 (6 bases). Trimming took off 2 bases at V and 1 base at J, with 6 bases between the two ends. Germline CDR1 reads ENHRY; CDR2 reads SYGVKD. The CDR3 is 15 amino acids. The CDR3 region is CAISERGSGANVLTF. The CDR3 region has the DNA TGTGCCATCAGTGAGCGGGGGTCTGGGGCCAACGTCCTGACTTTC.

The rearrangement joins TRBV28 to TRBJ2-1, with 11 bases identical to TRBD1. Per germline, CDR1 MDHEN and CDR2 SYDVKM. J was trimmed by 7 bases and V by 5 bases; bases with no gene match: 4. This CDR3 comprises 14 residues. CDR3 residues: CASSVGQGVNEQFF. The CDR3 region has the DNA TGTGCCAGCAGTGTGGGACAGGGGGTGAATGAGCAGTTCTTC.